The T cell receptor beta chain under discussion was sequenced for a study of T cells after somatic rescue of genetic block. The repertoire was sequenced with immunoSEQ multiplex PCR; TCRdb's copy has only in-frame clones and lacks some. The sample shows some 10,000 clones, over 65% of them seen only once. The TCR was taken from a boy under 18. The sequencing input was peripheral blood mononuclear cells (PBMCs).

CDR3: CASSSYYEQYF. The CDR3 nucleotides are TGTGCCAGCAGCTCATACTACGAGCAGTACTTC. The gene calls are TRBV5-5 and TRBJ2-7; D unresolved. V was clipped by 3 bases and J by 3 bases, with 4 bases between them. Germline lookup yields CDR1 SGHKS and CDR2 YYEKEE (reference sequence). The CDR3 totals 11 residues.